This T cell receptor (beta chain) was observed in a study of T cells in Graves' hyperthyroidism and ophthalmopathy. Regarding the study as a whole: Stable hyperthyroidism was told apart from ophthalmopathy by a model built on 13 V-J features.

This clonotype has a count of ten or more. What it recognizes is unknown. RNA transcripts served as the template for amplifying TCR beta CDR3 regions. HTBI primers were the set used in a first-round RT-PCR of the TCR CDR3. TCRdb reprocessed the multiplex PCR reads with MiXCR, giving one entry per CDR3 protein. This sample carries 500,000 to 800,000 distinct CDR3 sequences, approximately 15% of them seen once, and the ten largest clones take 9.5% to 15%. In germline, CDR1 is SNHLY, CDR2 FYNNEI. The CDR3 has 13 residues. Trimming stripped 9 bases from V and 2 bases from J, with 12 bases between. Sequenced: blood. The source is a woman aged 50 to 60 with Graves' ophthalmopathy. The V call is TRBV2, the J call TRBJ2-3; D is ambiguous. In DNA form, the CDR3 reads TGTGCCAGTGTTTTGGAGATCACAGATACGCAGTATTTT. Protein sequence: CASVLEITDTQYF.